Below, one T cell receptor beta chain is given with its context. Sequencing used immunoSEQ multiplex PCR; TCRdb keeps in-frame clones, though not all of them. The table includes about 38,000 clones, around 90% detected once. After removal of 5 bases from V and 8 bases from J, the junction contained 9 bases not matched to a gene. This CDR3 region has 15 residues. Per germline, CDR1 SGHRS and CDR2 YFSETQ. The entry originates in a study of T cell changes during pregnancy in multiple sclerosis. Sample: CD4+ T cells from peripheral blood mononuclear cells, taken after pregnancy. The TCR originated in a female donor in good health, enrolled as a control in a pregnancy study. The V call is TRBV5-1, the J call TRBJ2-1; 11 bases align to TRBD1. CDR3 bases: TGCGCCAGCAGGGCTGGGACAGGGGGTAGGGATGAGCAGTTCTTC. This sequence encodes CASRAGTGGRDEQFF.